A single sample gave rise to the 30 T cell receptor beta chains below, sequenced in a study of OX40 agonist ivuxolimab in advanced cancers. Sequencing used immunoSEQ multiplex PCR; TCRdb keeps in-frame clones, though not all of them. Of about 84,000 clones listed, around nine tenths are singletons. The input for sequencing was CD4+ or CD8+ T cells sorted from blood, taken in a trial of the OX40 agonist ivuxolimab. The receptors shown here come from an adult with an advanced solid tumor such as melanoma, head and neck, liver or kidney cancer.

A single count supports this clone. This chain joins TRBV10-3 and TRBJ2-4; possibly TRBD1 or TRBD2 for D (5 bases each). The V end was cut by 4 bases, the J end by 8 bases, with 18 bases between. Germline V gene sequence: CDR1 ENHRY, CDR2 SYGVKD. CDR3 length: 15 residues. The CDR3 DNA reads as TGTGCCATCAGTGCCCTACTGGGGGTGAGGGACATTCAGTACTTC. Its protein is CAISALLGVRDIQYF.

The V call is TRBV20-1, the J call TRBJ2-3; D possibly uses TRBD1 or TRBD2 (5 bases each). V was shortened by 5 bases and J by 7 bases, with 7 bases between the two germline ends. This CDR3 is 10 amino acids long. Germline V gives CDR1 DFQATT, CDR2 SNEGSKA (reference sequence). In DNA, the CDR3 is TGCAGTGCTTGGGGGAATACGCAGTATTTT. Encoded protein: CSAWGNTQYF.

V usage is TRBV11-2 and J usage is TRBJ2-5; 12 bases align to TRBD2. CDR1 is SGHAT, CDR2 FQNNGV, per germline. After removal of 5 bases from V and 7 bases from J, the junction contained 2 bases not matched to a gene. The CDR3 length is 13 residues. CDR3 loop: CASSLAGGGTQYF. Written as DNA, the CDR3 is TGTGCCAGCAGCCTAGCGGGAGGGGGGACCCAGTACTTC.

The rearrangement joins TRBV28 to TRBJ2-7, with D tentatively TRBD1 (6 bases). Germline V CDR1 and CDR2: MDHEN, SYDVKM. The CDR3 consists of 13 residues. V lost 8 bases and J lost 2, with 13 bases in between. The CDR3 region has the DNA TGTGCCAGCGGCCAAGGGGGAACCTACGAGCAGTACTTC. Protein: CASGQGGTYEQYF.

This clone was detected only once. The CDR3 loop is CATGAGESREQYF. As DNA, the CDR3 is TGTGCCACTGGGGCGGGGGAGTCACGGGAGCAGTACTTC. V and J are TRBV10-3 and TRBJ2-7; 7 bases agree with TRBD2. The CDR3 has 13 residues. V gave up 10 bases and J gave up 7 bases; unmatched junction bases: 13. The germline V gene has CDR1 ENHRY and CDR2 SYGVKD.

The V call is TRBV9, the J call TRBJ2-1; D is unclear. CDR1 and CDR2 (germline): SGDLS, YYNGEE. The V end was cut by 4 bases, the J end by 6 bases, with 14 bases between. CDR3 length: 14 amino acids. The CDR3 region is CASSRSGTLNEQFF. The DNA of the CDR3 is TGTGCCAGCAGCCGTTCGGGCACCCTCAATGAGCAGTTCTTC.

This clone was counted only a few times. The chain uses TRBV5-6 and TRBJ1-3, with D perhaps matching TRBD1 (5 bases). V was clipped by 0 bases and J by 0 bases, with 10 bases between them. This CDR3 region has 16 residues. In germline, CDR1 is SGHDT, CDR2 YYEEEE. The CDR3 protein is CASSLVGTPSGNTIYF. Here the CDR3 DNA reads TGTGCCAGCAGCTTGGTAGGGACCCCCTCTGGAAACACCATATATTTT.

This clone has just one count. The V and J genes are TRBV11-1 and TRBJ2-2, with 10 nucleotides matching TRBD2. Trimming at V came to 1 base and at J to 6 bases, leaving 5 bases not matched to a gene. CDR3 length equals 16 residues. The germline CDR1 and CDR2 sequences are SGHAT and FQDESV (reference sequence). CDR3 residues: CASSLELAGVPGELFF. The CDR3 nucleotides are TGTGCCAGCAGCTTAGAGCTAGCGGGAGTCCCCGGGGAGCTGTTTTTT. The whole variable domain, filled in from reference TRBV11-1 and TRBJ2-2, reads EAEVAQSPRYKITEKSQAVAFWCDPISGHATLYWYRQILGQGPELLVQFQDESVVDDSQLPKDRFSAERLKGVDSTLKIQPAELGDSAMYLCASSLELAGVPGELFFGEGSRLTVL.

This chain links TRBV7-2 with TRBJ1-6, with 8 bases that match TRBD1. The V gene's germline CDR1 is SGHTA and CDR2 FQGNSA. Germline trimming cut 3 bases from V and 10 bases from J; bases unmatched to any gene: 2. This CDR3 region has 13 residues. The CDR3, as DNA: TGTGCCAGCAGCTTCGACAGGGGATCACCCCTCCACTTT. Its protein is CASSFDRGSPLHF.

The CDR3 DNA follows: TGCGCCAGCAGCTTGAACAGGGACTCGGAAAACATTCAGTACTTC. This codes for CASSLNRDSENIQYF. V gene TRBV5-1 combines with J gene TRBJ2-4, with D perhaps given as TRBD1 or TRBD2 (6 bases each). Germline CDR1 and CDR2: SGHRS and YFSETQ. The CDR3 totals 15 residues. V was clipped by 1 base and J by 5 bases, with 13 bases between them.

The J gene is TRBJ2-5, the V gene TRBV6-6, with 8 bases matching TRBD1. The junction had 3 bases not matched to a gene; V was cut back by 5 bases and J by 1 base. Germline values: CDR1 MNHNY, CDR2 SVGAGI (reference sequence). CDR3 size: 14 residues. The CDR3 reads CASSMTGAQETQYF. CDR3 nucleotides: TGTGCCAGCAGTATGACAGGGGCCCAAGAGACCCAGTACTTC.

The chain combines TRBV30 with TRBJ2-1, with 7 bases aligning to TRBD1. The V gene end was trimmed by 2 bases and the J gene end by 10 bases; junction bases not matched to a gene: 5. The CDR3 length is 12 residues. The germline gives CDR1 GTSNPN, CDR2 SVGIG (reference sequence). Written as DNA, the CDR3 is TGTGCCTGGAGTAGGGGGCCTTGGGAGCAGTTCTTC. Translating it yields CAWSRGPWEQFF.

The V and J genes are TRBV5-6 and TRBJ2-1, with D unclear. The CDR3 loop spans 15 amino acids. Trimming cost V 2 bases and J 1 base, with 10 bases left between them. Germline-derived CDR1 and CDR2 are SGHDT and YYEEEE. In DNA, the CDR3 is TGTGCCAGCAGCTTTCCTGGTGGTTCCTACAATGAGCAGTTCTTC. Encoded protein: CASSFPGGSYNEQFF.

The chain recombines TRBV19 with TRBJ1-2; D not resolved. The ends were cut back, 3 bases at V and 4 bases at J, with 12 bases in the middle. The CDR3 is made up of 14 amino acids. CDR1 and CDR2 from the germline V gene are LNHDA and SQIVND (reference sequence). This chain's CDR3 is CASSIRGRTYGYTF. As DNA, the CDR3 is TGTGCCAGTAGTATTCGCGGGAGGACCTATGGCTACACCTTC.

The J gene is TRBJ2-5, the V gene TRBV6-5; D is ambiguous. The CDR3 length is 12 residues. Between the trimmed V and J ends, which lost 7 bases and 5 bases, there was a span of 11 bases. Germline V gene data show CDR1 as MNHEY and CDR2 as SVGAGI. CDR3 in amino acids: CASMKSSETQYF. The CDR3 nucleotides read TGTGCCAGCATGAAGTCCTCGGAGACCCAGTACTTC.

The CDR3 nucleotides are TGCAGCGCTCGGGGGGGATGGTCGCAGTATTTT. This translates into CSARGGWSQYF. The chain has TRBV29-1 and TRBJ2-3; the match to TRBD2 covers 8 bases. The CDR3 is 11 residues long. J lost 10 bases, V lost 7 bases, and 7 bases had no gene match. The germline gives CDR1 SQVTM, CDR2 ANQGSEA.

The chain joins TRBV6-6 to TRBJ2-7; D is ambiguous. The length of the CDR3 is 13 residues. Germline CDR1 MNHNY, CDR2 SVGAGI (reference sequence). Trimming took off 6 bases at V and 3 bases at J, with 12 bases between the two ends. The CDR3 protein is CASRFSNSYEQYF. CDR3 bases: TGTGCCAGCAGGTTCTCGAATAGCTACGAGCAGTACTTC.

The chain is built from TRBV19 and TRBJ1-3, with TRBD1 matching over 10 bases. CDR1 and CDR2 from the germline V gene are LNHDA and SQIVND (reference sequence). The CDR3 covers 15 residues. V lost 10 bases to trimming and J lost 0 bases; unmatched junction nucleotides: 6. Here the CDR3 DNA reads TGTGCCACCCGGGACAGGGGACGCTCTGGAAACACCATATATTTT. It translates to CATRDRGRSGNTIYF. Supplemented by reference TRBV19 and TRBJ1-3, the full variable domain reads DGGITQSPKYLFRKEGQNVTLSCEQNLNHDAMYWYRQDPGQGLRLIYYSQIVNDFQKGDIAEGYSVSREKKESFPLTVTSAQKNPTAFYLCATRDRGRSGNTIYFGEGSWLTVV.

This chain uses TRBV7-3 with TRBJ2-7, with D possibly being TRBD2 (6 bases). The V and J ends lost 5 bases and 0 bases respectively, with 14 bases between them. Germline assignment: CDR1 SGHTA and CDR2 FQGTGA. This CDR3 has 15 residues. CDR3 in DNA: TGTGCCAGCAGCGTAAACGCGGGGTTCTCCTACGAGCAGTACTTC. Encoded protein: CASSVNAGFSYEQYF.

The chain combines TRBV5-1 with TRBJ2-5; possible D gene TRBD1, 6 bases. This CDR3 is 15 amino acids long. CDR1 SGHRS and CDR2 YFSETQ come from the germline V gene. V was shortened by 1 base and J by 2 bases, with 12 bases between the two germline ends. In DNA form, the CDR3 reads TGCGCCAGCAGCTTGTCGAACAGGGCACAAGAGACCCAGTACTTC. Its protein product is CASSLSNRAQETQYF.

The V and J genes are TRBV7-2 and TRBJ2-5; 13 nucleotides line up with TRBD2. Looked up from germline, CDR1 is SGHTA and CDR2 is FQGNSA. V shed 1 base, J shed 5 bases, and the junction held 13 bases outside the gene matches. The CDR3 sequence is 19 residues long. CDR3 nucleotide sequence: TGTGCCAGCAGCTTAGTAGGCGGTATACTAGCGGGGGGGCAGGAGACCCAGTACTTC. Translation: CASSLVGGILAGGQETQYF.

V usage is TRBV6-1 and J usage is TRBJ1-1; D not resolved. The V gene's germline CDR1 is MNHNS and CDR2 SASEGT. This CDR3 has 13 residues. V was pared by 2 bases and J by 1 base, with 5 bases between. The CDR3 sequence: CASSESGNTEAFF. As DNA, the CDR3 is TGTGCCAGCAGTGAATCTGGGAACACTGAAGCTTTCTTT.

This clone has just one count. The chain uses TRBV7-9 and TRBJ2-2, with 7 bases lining up with TRBD2. With V trimmed by 2 bases and J by 6 bases, 6 bases remained unmatched. This CDR3 contains 15 residues. Germline lookup yields CDR1 SEHNR and CDR2 FQNEAQ (reference sequence). The CDR3, as DNA: TGTGCCAGCAGCTTAAGGGAGGGAGGAGCCGGGGAGCTGTTTTTT. This codes for CASSLREGGAGELFF. Full variable domain (remainder filled in from reference TRBV7-9 and TRBJ2-2): DTGVSQNPRHKITKRGQNVTFRCDPISEHNRLYWYRQTLGQGPEFLTYFQNEAQLEKSRLLSDRFSAERPKGSFSTLEIQRTEQGDSAMYLCASSLREGGAGELFFGEGSRLTVL.

The chain links TRBV18 to TRBJ2-1; 9 nucleotides line up with TRBD2. CDR1 and CDR2 from the germline V gene are KGHSH and LQKENI. The CDR3 totals 17 residues. V lost 0 bases to trimming and J lost 4 bases; unmatched junction nucleotides: 7. CDR3 amino acids: CASSPPASGGQYNEQFF. DNA for the CDR3: TGTGCCAGCTCACCACCGGCCAGCGGGGGGCAGTACAATGAGCAGTTCTTC.

The chain uses TRBV5-4 and TRBJ2-1, with 9 bases lining up with TRBD1. The CDR3 sequence is 13 residues long. The V gene's germline CDR1 is SGHNT and CDR2 YYREEE (reference sequence). J lost 6 bases, V lost 5 bases, and 3 bases had no gene match. The CDR3 coding sequence is TGTGCCAGCAGAAGGACAGGGGTCAATGAGCAGTTCTTC. This sequence encodes CASRRTGVNEQFF. The variable domain in full, completed from reference TRBV5-4 and TRBJ2-1, reads ETGVTQSPTHLIKTRGQQVTLRCSSQSGHNTVSWYQQALGQGPQFIFQYYREEENGRGNFPPRFSGLQFPNYSSELNVNALELDDSALYLCASRRTGVNEQFFGPGTRLTVL.

This chain uses TRBV18 with TRBJ2-1; D may correspond to TRBD1 or TRBD2 (6 bases each). CDR3 length: 14 amino acids. Germline V gives CDR1 KGHSH, CDR2 LQKENI. The ends were cut back, 6 bases at V and 3 bases at J, with 12 bases in the middle. The CDR3 DNA reads as TGTGCCAGCTCCCTGGGGGGCAGCTACAATGAGCAGTTCTTC. This encodes CASSLGGSYNEQFF.

The chain carries TRBV18 and TRBJ1-1; 8 bases fit TRBD1. V gave up 4 bases and J gave up 3 bases; unmatched junction bases: 1. The CDR3 extends over 13 amino acids. CDR1 and CDR2 from the germline V gene are KGHSH and LQKENI. CDR3 region: CASSQTGDTEAFF. The CDR3 coding sequence is TGTGCCAGCTCACAGACAGGGGACACTGAAGCTTTCTTT.

V is TRBV11-3 and J is TRBJ1-4; D not resolved. V gave up 1 base and J gave up 8 bases, with 14 bases separating them. The CDR3 is made up of 15 amino acids. The germline V gene has CDR1 SGHNT and CDR2 YENEEA. The DNA of the CDR3 is TGTGCCAGCAGCTTAGTTGTCGGGGAGGCGGAAAAACTGTTTTTT. Encoded protein: CASSLVVGEAEKLFF.

The chain couples TRBV7-2 to TRBJ2-5, with 7 nucleotides matching TRBD1. With V trimmed by 5 bases and J by 4 bases, 13 bases remained unmatched. Germline V gene data show CDR1 as SGHTA and CDR2 as FQGNSA. The CDR3 has 16 amino acids. CDR3 nucleotides: TGTGCCAGCAGCCCTTCCGGGCAGGGGGTTAGAGAGACCCAGTACTTC. It codes for CASSPSGQGVRETQYF.

The V call is TRBV30, the J call TRBJ1-1; D perhaps matches TRBD1 (6 bases). The CDR3 totals 14 residues. Germline assignment: CDR1 GTSNPN and CDR2 SVGIG (reference sequence). Trimming cost V 0 bases and J 1 base, with 9 bases left between them. In DNA form, the CDR3 reads TGTGCCTGGAGTGTCAGGACAGAGAACACTGAAGCTTTCTTT. It is translated as CAWSVRTENTEAFF.